Given below is one TCR beta chain in context. Its antigen remains unknown. This sample was taken from a study of OX40 agonist ivuxolimab in advanced cancers. Study-wide context: Among those enrolled, mean age was about 62 years (range about 23 to 79) and 75% to 90% were male. Study-level points and caveats: Expanded peripheral T-cell antigen specificity went undetermined. The mean number of expanded clones was higher in CD8+ T cells than in CD4+.

The CDR3 loop spans 16 amino acids. V shed 2 bases and J shed 0 bases, with 14 bases lying between them. CDR1 is PRHDT and CDR2 is FYEKMQ in the germline V gene (reference sequence). The method was immunoSEQ multiplex PCR; TCRdb's version includes in-frame clones alone and lacks a portion of them. Of tens of thousands of clones in the sample, approximately 90% were seen once. The origin of this receptor is an adult with an advanced solid tumor such as melanoma, head and neck, liver or kidney cancer. The chain links TRBV13 to TRBJ2-7, with a tentative D call TRBD2 (6 bases). The starting material was CD4+ or CD8+ T cells sorted from blood, obtained in a trial of the OX40 agonist ivuxolimab. For the CDR3, the DNA is TGTGCCAGCAGCTTAACTACGGGGGAACTCTCCTACGAGCAGTACTTC. Translation gives CASSLTTGELSYEQYF.